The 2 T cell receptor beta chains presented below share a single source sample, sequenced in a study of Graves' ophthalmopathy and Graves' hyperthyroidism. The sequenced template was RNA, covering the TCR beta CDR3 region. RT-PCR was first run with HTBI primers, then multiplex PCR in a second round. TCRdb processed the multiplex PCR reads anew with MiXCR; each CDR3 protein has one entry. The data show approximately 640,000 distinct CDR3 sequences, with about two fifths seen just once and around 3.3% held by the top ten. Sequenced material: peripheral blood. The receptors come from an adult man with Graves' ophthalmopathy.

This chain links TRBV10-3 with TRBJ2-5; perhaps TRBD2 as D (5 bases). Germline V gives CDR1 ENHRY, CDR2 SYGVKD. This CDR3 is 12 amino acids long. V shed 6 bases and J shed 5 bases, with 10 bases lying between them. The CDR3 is CAIRIGEETQYF. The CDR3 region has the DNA TGTGCCATCAGGATCGGGGAGGAGACCCAGTACTTC.

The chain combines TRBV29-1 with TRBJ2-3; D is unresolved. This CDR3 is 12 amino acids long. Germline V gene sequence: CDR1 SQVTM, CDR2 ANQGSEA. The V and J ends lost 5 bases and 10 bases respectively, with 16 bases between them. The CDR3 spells CSVRGPNSPQYF. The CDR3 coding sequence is TGCAGCGTTCGAGGACCGAATTCACCGCAGTATTTT.